This T cell receptor beta chain stems from a study of blood T cell repertoires in COVID-19. Measured with immunoSEQ multiplex PCR; TCRdb has only the in-frame clones, and not every one. Of about 140,000 clones listed, under 90% are singletons. V lost 6 bases to trimming and J lost 7 bases; unmatched junction nucleotides: 11. The CDR3 consists of 16 residues. Per the germline V gene, CDR1 is LGHNT and CDR2 is FRNRAP. V is TRBV12-5 and J is TRBJ2-2, with 10 bases aligning to TRBD2. Sequenced sample: peripheral blood. The TCR was taken from a man between 65 and 85 years old who had recovered from COVID-19. The CDR3 protein is CASGLGLAGDGGELFF. The DNA for the CDR3 is TGTGCTAGTGGCCTCGGCCTAGCGGGAGATGGCGGGGAGCTGTTTTTT.